The subject of this entry is one T cell receptor beta chain. Its antigen is still unknown. Each sample yielded at least 6 million isolated PBMCs. Total RNA was extracted at no less than 5.5 micrograms per sample. Through a sample-barcoded 5' primer and a J-beta primer mix, a second PCR was run for roughly 6 to 12 cycles. Using its own MiXCR run on the 5' RACE reads, TCRdb lists one record per CDR3 protein. Among some 1,500,000 distinct CDR3 sequences listed, about 45% were seen once. The CDR3 extends over 12 amino acids. Trimming cost V 5 bases and J 7 bases, with 12 bases left between them. This sample is part of a study of blood T cells in healthy people across ages. Findings of the study overall: Donors of long life had a larger count of naive CD4+ cells and greater diversity than aged donors. The study regarded diversity estimates from one million T cells as underestimates.

This clonotype originated in a woman younger than 35 in good health. The genes are TRBV12-3 or TRBV12-4 and TRBJ2-7, with D unclear. Specimen: blood. Here the CDR3 DNA reads TGTGCCAGCAGTGCCTCCCTTGGGGAGCAGTACTTC. Translated: CASSASLGEQYF.